This T cell receptor (beta chain) was retrieved from a study of blood T cells in healthy people across ages (dated by TCRdb to 2013 to 2016). For context, the study as a whole: In model experiments, roughly one uniquely barcoded TCR beta cDNA molecule per two T cells was captured by template switching. To track age-related changes in TCR beta repertoire diversity, the study relied on deep sequencing normalized with unique cDNA molecular identifiers. The donors were split into four age groups: young (average about 15 years), middle-aged (over 35), aged (more than 55) and long-lived (over 75). To avoid experimental bias, donors of different ages were distributed randomly across sequencing lanes. Two additional independent replicas of 1 million unique cDNA reads from the same blood draw were analyzed for two donors (one aged 18 to 29 and one aged 80 or older).

Concerning this clonotype: What this receptor recognizes is not known. No much larger clonotype is one base removed from it; base qualities were not supplied.

Summary of the overall study and its limitations: Because the CMV infection status of the donors was unknown, age-related changes in expanded clonotypes may potentially have been confounded. Since profiling was done on bulk unsorted PBMCs, naive and antigen-experienced compartments could not be conclusively compared. Estimates of total diversity based on one million sequenced T cells were considered lower bounds and underestimates. A strong correlation was found between observed TCR beta diversity and the percentage of naive T cells measured by flow cytometry. As age increased, observed TCR beta diversity per million T cells dropped in a roughly linear way, and a significant reduction was already evident by age about 40. The long-lived group showed more naive CD4+ T cells, fewer expanded clones and increased TCR diversity than the aged group, suggesting age selection.

The CDR3 goes from the cysteine to the phenylalanine over 17 residues. Just the 51-base CDR3 DNA is kept, in frame starting at base 1. At the junction V is shortened by 5 bases and J by 3 bases; bases outside the gene matches: 12. Donors were around 37 systemically healthy Caucasian individuals from Russia aged roughly 6 to 100 years. Each donor gave 8 to 10 milliliters of peripheral blood, drawn into EDTA-treated Vacutainer tubes. PBMCs were isolated by Ficoll-Paque density-gradient centrifugation, with at least 6.5 million obtained per sample. Total RNA was extracted from PBMCs with Trizol reagent, with at least 5 micrograms obtained per sample. For every donor, an aliquot of PBMCs went through flow cytometry to measure the percentages of naive CD45RAhigh/CD27high T cells. The library relied on 5' RACE. Data came from an Illumina HiSeq 2500. A second about 6 to 11 cycle PCR used a sample-barcoded 5' primer and a J-beta primer mix. A template-switch 5' adaptor carrying 12 random nucleotides introduced a unique molecular identifier onto each TCR beta cDNA molecule. Each sample yielded at least 2.5 million CDR3-containing paired-end reads. The Mint cDNA synthesis kit, primed by a TRBC-specific oligonucleotide, was used to synthesize first-strand cDNA from all RNA. After uracil-DNA glycosylase treatment, a first 18-cycle PCR used universal primers M1SS and BC2_uni_R on all cDNA. As for the original processing: Each sample was normalized by randomly selecting 1 million high-quality reads, each carrying a distinct molecular identifier. Instead of being binned into consensus sequences, reads with shared molecular identifiers were discarded. MiTCR, with a Q25 quality threshold and the strictest error-elimination algorithm, was used for CDR3 identification, clonotype clustering and error correction. A nonparametric unseen species model with Euler transformation was used to estimate lower-bound total TCR beta diversity. TCRdb reprocessed the public reads (quality trimming at Q25 with fastp, clone calling with MiXCR) and kept in-frame beta chains. Rows with one shared CDR3 protein collapse into an entry with the most common genes and DNA. The V and J calls and clone size are TCRdb's, not the authors'. This sample has over 1,500,000 distinct CDR3 sequences in its table, and around 48% of those were observed once. Together, the top ten hold over 2% of the sample.

The chain is made from TRBV12-3 or TRBV12-4 and TRBJ2-3, and TRBD2 matches 9 of the central bases. Sequencing was done on a sample of blood. The sequence derives from a woman in her 40s in good health. The CDR3: CASSIIAGAPETDTQYF. The DNA is as follows: TGTGCCAGCAGTATCATAGCGGGGGCGCCCGAGACAGATACGCAGTATTTT.